This TCR beta chain came from a study of blood T cell repertoires in COVID-19. The V gene's germline CDR1 is GTSNPN and CDR2 SVGIG (reference sequence). V gave up 0 bases and J gave up 3 bases, with 8 bases separating them. The CDR3 sequence is 14 residues long. Profiling relied on immunoSEQ multiplex PCR, and the TCRdb table lists in-frame clones only, not all of them. Of 70,000 or so clones in the sample, 80% to 90% were seen once. The J gene is TRBJ2-2, the V gene TRBV30; D not certain. The material sequenced was peripheral blood. The sequence derives from a man in his fifties or sixties with acute or convalescent COVID-19. CDR3 protein: CAWSVLGYTGELFF. The CDR3 nucleotides are TGTGCCTGGAGTGTACTCGGGTACACCGGGGAGCTGTTTTTT.